This entry is about one TCR beta chain. This sample was included in a study of blood T cell repertoires in COVID-19. Study at large: Samples representing acute and convalescent COVID-19 were sourced from the United States, Italy and Spain. Sources were T cells, B-cell-depleted T cells, or PBMCs; the material itself was cDNA or gDNA.

This CDR3 is 13 amino acids long. Germline V CDR1 and CDR2: KGHSH, LQKENI. The V end was cut by 6 bases, the J end by 8 bases, with 16 bases between. Those enrolled in Seattle joined during active infection and were followed longitudinally afterward. Per the authors' pipeline: Estimated nucleated cell counts came from reference gene primer amplification. Profiling relied on immunoSEQ multiplex PCR, and the TCRdb table lists in-frame clones only, not all of them. V, J and clone size were drawn from that table, and D and trimming were deduced from the DNA. Of roughly 180,000 clones listed, 60% to 85% were seen once; the top ten hold around 8.1%.

The gene calls are TRBV18 and TRBJ1-2; maybe TRBD1 (5 bases). This sequence originates from a woman in her sixties with COVID-19, enrolled during active disease. Sequencing was carried out using peripheral blood. CDR3 residues: CASSLQGPYGYTF. CDR3 nucleotide sequence: TGTGCCAGCTCCCTCCAGGGCCCCTACGGCTACACCTTC.